The clone carrying this T cell receptor (beta chain) has ten or more counts. Antigen unknown. Via MiXCR, TCRdb re-called the RT-PCR reads, giving one row per CDR3 protein. Altogether about 500,000 distinct CDR3 sequences are present, more than 7% being singletons, with the ten largest covering around 12%. This record belongs to a study of response to subunit inactivated influenza vaccine. The V end lost 5 bases, the J end lost 10 bases, and 11 bases lay between the germline ends. There are 12 residues in the CDR3. Germline CDR1 and CDR2: SGHAT and FQNNGV. The study's findings and limits: After each seasonal influenza vaccination, few new T cells are recruited, the authors suggested.

The input for sequencing was PBMCs from blood, taken roughly 24 months after vaccination. The sequence derives from a man aged 50-75 years who received an inactivated influenza vaccine. V is TRBV11-2 and J is TRBJ1-4; no reliable D call. CDR3 sequence (DNA): TGTGCCAGCAGCCCTTACTTGGGAAAACTGTTTTTT. It codes for CASSPYLGKLFF.